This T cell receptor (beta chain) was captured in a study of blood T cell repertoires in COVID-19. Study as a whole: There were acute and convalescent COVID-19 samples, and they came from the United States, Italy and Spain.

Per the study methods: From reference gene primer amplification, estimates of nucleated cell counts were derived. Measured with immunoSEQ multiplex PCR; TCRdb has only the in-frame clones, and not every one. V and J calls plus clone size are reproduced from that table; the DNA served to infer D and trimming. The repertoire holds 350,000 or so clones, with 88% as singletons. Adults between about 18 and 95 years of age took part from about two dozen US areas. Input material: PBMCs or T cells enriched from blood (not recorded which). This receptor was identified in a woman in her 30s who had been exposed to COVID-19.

In nucleotides, the CDR3 is TGTGCCAGCAGCCAAGTCGGGGACAGTAACTATGGCTACACCTTC. Translation: CASSQVGDSNYGYTF. This chain connects TRBV3-1 (or the pseudogene TRBV3-2) to TRBJ1-2; 7 positions agree with TRBD1. This CDR3 spans 15 amino acids. CDR1 LGHDT and CDR2 YNNKEL come from the germline V gene (reference sequence). V lost 1 base and J lost 1; bases outside the gene matches: 3.